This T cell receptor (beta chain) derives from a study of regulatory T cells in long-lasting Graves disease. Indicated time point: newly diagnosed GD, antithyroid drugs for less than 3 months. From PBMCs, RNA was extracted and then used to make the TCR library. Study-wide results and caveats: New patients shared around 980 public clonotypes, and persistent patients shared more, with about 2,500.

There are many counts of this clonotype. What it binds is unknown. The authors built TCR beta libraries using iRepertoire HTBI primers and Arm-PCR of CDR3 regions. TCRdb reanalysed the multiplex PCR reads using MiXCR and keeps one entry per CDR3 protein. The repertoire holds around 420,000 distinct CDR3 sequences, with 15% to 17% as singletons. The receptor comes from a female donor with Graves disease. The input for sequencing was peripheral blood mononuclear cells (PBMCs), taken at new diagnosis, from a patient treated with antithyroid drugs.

The CDR3: CASGLVQAGGLGQFF. The CDR3 coding sequence is TGTGCTAGTGGTTTGGTACAAGCGGGAGGACTAGGGCAGTTCTTC. The V and J genes are TRBV12-5 and TRBJ2-1, with 9 positions matching TRBD2. Losses at the gene ends were 0 bases for V and 12 bases for J; bases not matched to a gene: 9. There are 15 residues in the CDR3. CDR1 and CDR2 from the germline V gene are LGHNT and FRNRAP.